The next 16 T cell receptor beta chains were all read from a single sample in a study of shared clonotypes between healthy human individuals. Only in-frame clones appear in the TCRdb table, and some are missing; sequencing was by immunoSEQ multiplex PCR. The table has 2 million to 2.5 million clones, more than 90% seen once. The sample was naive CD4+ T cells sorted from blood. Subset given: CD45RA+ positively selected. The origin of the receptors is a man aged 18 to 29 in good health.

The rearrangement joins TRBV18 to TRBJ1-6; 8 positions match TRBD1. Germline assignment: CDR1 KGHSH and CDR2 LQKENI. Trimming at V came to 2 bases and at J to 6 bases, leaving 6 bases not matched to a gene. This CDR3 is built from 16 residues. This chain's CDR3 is CASSPMGQVTNSPLHF. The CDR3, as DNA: TGTGCCAGCTCACCAATGGGACAGGTTACTAATTCACCCCTCCACTTT.

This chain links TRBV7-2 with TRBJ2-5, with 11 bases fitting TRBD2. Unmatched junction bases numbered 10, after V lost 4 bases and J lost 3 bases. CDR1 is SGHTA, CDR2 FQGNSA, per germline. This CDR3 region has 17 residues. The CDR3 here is CASSSGGQTSGKETQYF. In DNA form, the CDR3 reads TGTGCCAGCAGCTCGGGGGGACAGACTAGCGGGAAAGAGACCCAGTACTTC.

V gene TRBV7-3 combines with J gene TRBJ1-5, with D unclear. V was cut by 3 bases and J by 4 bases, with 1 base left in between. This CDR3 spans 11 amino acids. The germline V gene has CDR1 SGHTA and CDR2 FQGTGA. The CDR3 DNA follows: TGTGCCAGCAGCTTGAATCAGCCCCAGCATTTT. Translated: CASSLNQPQHF.

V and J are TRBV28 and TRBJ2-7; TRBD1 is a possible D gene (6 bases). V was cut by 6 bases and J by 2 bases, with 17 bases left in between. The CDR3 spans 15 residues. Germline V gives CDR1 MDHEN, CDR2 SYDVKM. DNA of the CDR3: TGTGCCAGCAGCCTACCCGGGACACCTACCTACGAGCAGTACTTC. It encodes CASSLPGTPTYEQYF.

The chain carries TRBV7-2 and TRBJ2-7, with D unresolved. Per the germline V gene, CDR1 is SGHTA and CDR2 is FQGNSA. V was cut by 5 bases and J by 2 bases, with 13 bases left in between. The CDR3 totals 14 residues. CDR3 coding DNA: TGTGCCAGCAGCGACCCCTTATCCACCTACGAGCAGTACTTC. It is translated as CASSDPLSTYEQYF.

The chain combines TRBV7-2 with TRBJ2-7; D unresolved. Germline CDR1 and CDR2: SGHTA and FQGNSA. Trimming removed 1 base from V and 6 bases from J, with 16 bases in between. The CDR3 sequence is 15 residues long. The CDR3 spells CASSLGVATPGEQYF. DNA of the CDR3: TGTGCCAGCAGCTTAGGAGTAGCAACCCCAGGCGAGCAGTACTTC. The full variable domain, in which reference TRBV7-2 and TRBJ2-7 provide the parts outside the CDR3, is GAGVSQSPSNKVTEKGKDVELRCDPISGHTALYWYRQSLGQGLEFLIYFQGNSAPDKSGLPSDRFSAERTGGSVSTLTIQRTQQEDSAVYLCASSLGVATPGEQYFGPGTRLTVT.

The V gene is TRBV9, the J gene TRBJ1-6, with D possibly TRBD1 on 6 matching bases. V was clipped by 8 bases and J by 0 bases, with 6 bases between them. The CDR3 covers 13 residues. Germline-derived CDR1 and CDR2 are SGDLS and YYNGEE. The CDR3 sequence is CARQGSYNSPLHF. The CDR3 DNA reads TGTGCCAGACAGGGCTCCTATAATTCACCCCTCCACTTT.

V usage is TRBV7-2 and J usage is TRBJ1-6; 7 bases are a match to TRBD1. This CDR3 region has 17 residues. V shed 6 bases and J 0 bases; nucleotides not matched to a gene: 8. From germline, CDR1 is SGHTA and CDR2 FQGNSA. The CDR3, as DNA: TGTGCCAGCAGGCGACAGGGCGGGAGCTCCTATAATTCACCCCTCCACTTT. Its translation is CASRRQGGSSYNSPLHF.

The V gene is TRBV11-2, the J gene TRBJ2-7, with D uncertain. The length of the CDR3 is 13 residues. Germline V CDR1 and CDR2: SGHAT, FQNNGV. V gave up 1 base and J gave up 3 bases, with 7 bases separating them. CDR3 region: CASSLAQYYEQYF. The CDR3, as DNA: TGTGCCAGCAGCTTAGCTCAATACTACGAGCAGTACTTC.

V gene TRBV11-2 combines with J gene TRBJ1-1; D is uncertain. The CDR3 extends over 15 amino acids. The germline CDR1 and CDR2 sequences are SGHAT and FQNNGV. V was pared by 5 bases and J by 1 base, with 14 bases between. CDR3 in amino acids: CASSPVGGRNTEAFF. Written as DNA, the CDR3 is TGTGCCAGCAGCCCGGTGGGTGGTCGGAACACTGAAGCTTTCTTT.

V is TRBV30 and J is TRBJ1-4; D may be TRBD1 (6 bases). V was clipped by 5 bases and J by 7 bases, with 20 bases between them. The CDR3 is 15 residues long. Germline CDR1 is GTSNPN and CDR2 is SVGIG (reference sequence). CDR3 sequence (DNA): TGTGCCTGGGGTATGCCGGGGGCACTGGGTGAAAAACTGTTTTTT. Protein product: CAWGMPGALGEKLFF.

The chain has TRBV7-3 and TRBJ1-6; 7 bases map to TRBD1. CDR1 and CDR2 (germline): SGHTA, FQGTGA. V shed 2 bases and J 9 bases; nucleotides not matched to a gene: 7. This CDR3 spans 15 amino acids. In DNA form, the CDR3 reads TGTGCCAGCAGCTTACAGGGGGACCCTTTTTCACCCCTCCACTTT. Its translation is CASSLQGDPFSPLHF.

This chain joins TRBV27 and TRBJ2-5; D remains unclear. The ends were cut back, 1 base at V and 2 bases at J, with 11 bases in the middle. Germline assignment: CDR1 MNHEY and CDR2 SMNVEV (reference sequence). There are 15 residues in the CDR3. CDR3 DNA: TGTGCCAGCAGTTTATGGGCAGGAGCTCAAGAGACCCAGTACTTC. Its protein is CASSLWAGAQETQYF.

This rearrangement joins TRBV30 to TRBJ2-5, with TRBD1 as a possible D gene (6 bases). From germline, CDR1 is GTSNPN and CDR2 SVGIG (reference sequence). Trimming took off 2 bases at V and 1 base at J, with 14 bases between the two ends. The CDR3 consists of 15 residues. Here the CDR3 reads CAWSIQTGPQETQYF. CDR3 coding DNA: TGTGCCTGGAGTATCCAGACAGGACCCCAAGAGACCCAGTACTTC.

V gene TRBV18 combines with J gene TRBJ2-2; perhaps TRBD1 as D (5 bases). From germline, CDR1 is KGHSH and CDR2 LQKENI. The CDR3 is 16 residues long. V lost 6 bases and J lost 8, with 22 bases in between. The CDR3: CASSRDLGASSGELFF. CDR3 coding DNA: TGTGCCAGCTCTCGTGACTTAGGGGCCAGCTCGGGGGAGCTGTTTTTT.

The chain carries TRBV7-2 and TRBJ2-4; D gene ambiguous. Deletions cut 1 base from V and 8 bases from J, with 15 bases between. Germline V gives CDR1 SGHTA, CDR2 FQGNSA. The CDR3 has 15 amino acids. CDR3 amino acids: CASSLGRLVGHIQYF. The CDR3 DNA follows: TGTGCCAGCAGCTTAGGGCGTCTAGTCGGACACATTCAGTACTTC.